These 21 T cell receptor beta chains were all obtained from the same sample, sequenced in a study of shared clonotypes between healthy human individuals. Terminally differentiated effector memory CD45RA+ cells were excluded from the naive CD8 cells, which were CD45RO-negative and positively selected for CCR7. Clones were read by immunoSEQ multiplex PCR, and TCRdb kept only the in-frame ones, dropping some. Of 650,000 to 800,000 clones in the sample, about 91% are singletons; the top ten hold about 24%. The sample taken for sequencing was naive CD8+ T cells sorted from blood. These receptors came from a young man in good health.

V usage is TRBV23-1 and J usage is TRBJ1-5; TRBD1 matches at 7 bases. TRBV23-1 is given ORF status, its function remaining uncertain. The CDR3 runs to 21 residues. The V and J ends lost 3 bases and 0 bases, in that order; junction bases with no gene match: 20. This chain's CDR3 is CASSHAKSRGGIPYSNQPQHF. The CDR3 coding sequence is TGCGCCAGCAGTCACGCGAAGAGCAGGGGGGGGATACCGTATAGCAATCAGCCCCAGCATTTT.

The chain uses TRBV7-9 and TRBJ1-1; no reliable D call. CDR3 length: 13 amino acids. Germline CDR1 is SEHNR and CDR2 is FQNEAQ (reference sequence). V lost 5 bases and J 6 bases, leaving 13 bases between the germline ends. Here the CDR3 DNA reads TGTGCCAGCAGCCCCATCATATCTCCTGAAGCTTTCTTT. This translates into CASSPIISPEAFF.

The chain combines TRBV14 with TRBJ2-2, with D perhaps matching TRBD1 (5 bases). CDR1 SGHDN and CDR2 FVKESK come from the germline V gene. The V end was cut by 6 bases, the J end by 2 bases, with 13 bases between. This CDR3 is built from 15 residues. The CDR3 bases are TGTGCCAGCAGACCTATGTGGGGCAACACCGGGGAGCTGTTTTTT. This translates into CASRPMWGNTGELFF.

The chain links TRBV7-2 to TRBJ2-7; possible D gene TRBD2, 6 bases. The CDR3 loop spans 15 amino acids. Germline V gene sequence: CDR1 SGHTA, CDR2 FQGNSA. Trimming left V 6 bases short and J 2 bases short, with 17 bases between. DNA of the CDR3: TGTGCCAGCAGGGCCACTAGCCTCCCCGCCTACGAGCAGTACTTC. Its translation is CASRATSLPAYEQYF.

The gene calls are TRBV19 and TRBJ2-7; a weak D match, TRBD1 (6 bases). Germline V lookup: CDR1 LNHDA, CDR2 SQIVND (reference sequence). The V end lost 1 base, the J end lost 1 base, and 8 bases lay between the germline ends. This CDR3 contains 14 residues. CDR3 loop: CASSIGDKSYEQYF. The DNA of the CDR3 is TGTGCCAGTAGTATAGGGGACAAATCCTACGAGCAGTACTTC.

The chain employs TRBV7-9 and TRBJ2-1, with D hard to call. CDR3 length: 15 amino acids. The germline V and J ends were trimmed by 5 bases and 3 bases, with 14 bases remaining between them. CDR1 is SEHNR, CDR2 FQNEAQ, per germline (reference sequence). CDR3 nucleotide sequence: TGTGCCAGCAGCCGATCTGGAGAGAGCTACAATGAGCAGTTCTTC. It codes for CASSRSGESYNEQFF.

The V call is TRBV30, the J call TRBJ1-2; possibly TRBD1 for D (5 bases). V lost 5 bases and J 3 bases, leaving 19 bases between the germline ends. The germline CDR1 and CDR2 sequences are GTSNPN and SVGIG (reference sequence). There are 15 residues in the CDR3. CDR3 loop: CAWVPWGIFDYGYTF. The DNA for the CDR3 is TGTGCCTGGGTGCCCTGGGGCATATTTGACTATGGCTACACCTTC.

CDR3 coding DNA: TGTGCCAGCAGGGGCCTGACCCAGTACTTC. Translation: CASRGLTQYF. The J gene is TRBJ2-5, the V gene TRBV2; no definite D call. This CDR3 has 10 residues. Trimming removed 6 bases from V and 7 bases from J, with 6 bases in between. The V gene's germline CDR1 is SNHLY and CDR2 FYNNEI.

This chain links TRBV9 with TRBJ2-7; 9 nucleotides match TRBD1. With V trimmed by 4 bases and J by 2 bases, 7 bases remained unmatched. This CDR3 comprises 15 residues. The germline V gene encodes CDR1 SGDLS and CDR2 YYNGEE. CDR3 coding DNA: TGTGCCAGCAGCACCCGGACAGGGGAAACCTACGAGCAGTACTTC. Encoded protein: CASSTRTGETYEQYF.

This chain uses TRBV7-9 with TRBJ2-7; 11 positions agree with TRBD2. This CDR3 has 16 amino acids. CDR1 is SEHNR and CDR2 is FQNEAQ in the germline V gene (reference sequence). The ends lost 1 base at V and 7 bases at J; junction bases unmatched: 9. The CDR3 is CASSLGDGLAGGEQYF. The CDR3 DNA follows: TGTGCCAGCAGCTTAGGGGACGGTCTAGCGGGAGGAGAGCAGTACTTC.

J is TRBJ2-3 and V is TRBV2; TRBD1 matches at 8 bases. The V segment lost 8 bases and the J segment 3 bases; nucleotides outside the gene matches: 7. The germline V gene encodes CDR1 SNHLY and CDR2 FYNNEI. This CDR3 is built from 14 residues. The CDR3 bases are TGTGCCAGCCTGGACAGGGTCCAAACAGATACGCAGTATTTT. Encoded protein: CASLDRVQTDTQYF.

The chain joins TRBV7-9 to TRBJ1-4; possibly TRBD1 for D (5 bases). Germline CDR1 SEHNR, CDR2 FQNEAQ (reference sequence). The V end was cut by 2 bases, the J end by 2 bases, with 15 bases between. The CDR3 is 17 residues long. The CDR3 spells CASSLSSEGATNEKLFF. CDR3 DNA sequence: TGTGCCAGCAGCTTAAGTTCGGAAGGGGCGACTAATGAAAAACTGTTTTTT. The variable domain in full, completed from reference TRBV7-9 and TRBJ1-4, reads DTGVSQNPRHKITKRGQNVTFRCDPISEHNRLYWYRQTLGQGPEFLTYFQNEAQLEKSRLLSDRFSAERPKGSFSTLEIQRTEQGDSAMYLCASSLSSEGATNEKLFFGSGTQLSVL.

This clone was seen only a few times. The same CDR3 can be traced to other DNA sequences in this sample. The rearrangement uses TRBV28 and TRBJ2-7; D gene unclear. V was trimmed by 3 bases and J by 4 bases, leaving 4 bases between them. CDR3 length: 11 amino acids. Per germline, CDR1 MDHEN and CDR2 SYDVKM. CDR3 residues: CASSFYYEQYF. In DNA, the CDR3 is TGTGCCAGCAGTTTCTATTACGAGCAGTACTTC.

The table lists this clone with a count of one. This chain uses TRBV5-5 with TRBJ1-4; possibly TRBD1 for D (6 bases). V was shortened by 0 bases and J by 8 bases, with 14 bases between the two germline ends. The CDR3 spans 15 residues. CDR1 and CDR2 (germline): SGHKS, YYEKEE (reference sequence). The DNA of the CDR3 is TGTGCCAGCAGCTTGGCCGATGGGGGCTGGGAAAAACTGTTTTTT. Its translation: CASSLADGGWEKLFF.

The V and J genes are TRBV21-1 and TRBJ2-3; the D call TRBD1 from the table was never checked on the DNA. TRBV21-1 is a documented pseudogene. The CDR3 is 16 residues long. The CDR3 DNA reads TGTGCCAGCAGCAAAACAGGGGGCGCAGGCACAGATACGCAGTATTTT. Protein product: CASSKTGGAGTDTQYF.

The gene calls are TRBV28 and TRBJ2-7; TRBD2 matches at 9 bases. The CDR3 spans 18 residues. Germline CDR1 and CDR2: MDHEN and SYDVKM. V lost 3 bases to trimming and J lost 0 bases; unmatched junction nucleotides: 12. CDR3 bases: TGTGCCAGCAGTTTGAGTTTTCGGACTAGCGCTAGCTCCTACGAGCAGTACTTC. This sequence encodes CASSLSFRTSASSYEQYF.

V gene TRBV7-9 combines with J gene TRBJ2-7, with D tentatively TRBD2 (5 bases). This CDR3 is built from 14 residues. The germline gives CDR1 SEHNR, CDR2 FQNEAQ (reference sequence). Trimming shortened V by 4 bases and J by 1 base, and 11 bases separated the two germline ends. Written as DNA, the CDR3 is TGTGCCAGCAGCTCATCCCGGGGTTCCTACGAGCAGTACTTC. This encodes CASSSSRGSYEQYF.

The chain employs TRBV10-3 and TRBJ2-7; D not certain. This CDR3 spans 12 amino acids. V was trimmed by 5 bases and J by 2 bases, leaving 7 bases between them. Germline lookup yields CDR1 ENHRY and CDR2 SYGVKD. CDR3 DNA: TGTGCCATCAGTCTTGACACCTACGAGCAGTACTTC. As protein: CAISLDTYEQYF.

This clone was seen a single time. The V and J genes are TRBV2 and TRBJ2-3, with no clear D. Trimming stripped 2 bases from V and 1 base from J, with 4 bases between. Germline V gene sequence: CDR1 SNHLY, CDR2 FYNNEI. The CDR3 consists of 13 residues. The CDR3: CASSEHRTDTQYF. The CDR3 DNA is TGTGCCAGCAGTGAACACCGCACAGATACGCAGTATTTT.

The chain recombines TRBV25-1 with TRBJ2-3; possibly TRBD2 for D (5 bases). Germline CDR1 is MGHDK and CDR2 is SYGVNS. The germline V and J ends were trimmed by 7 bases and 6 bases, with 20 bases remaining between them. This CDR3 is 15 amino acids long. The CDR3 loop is CASMSAIEGTDTQYF. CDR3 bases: TGTGCCAGCATGAGCGCTATTGAGGGTACGGATACGCAGTATTTT.

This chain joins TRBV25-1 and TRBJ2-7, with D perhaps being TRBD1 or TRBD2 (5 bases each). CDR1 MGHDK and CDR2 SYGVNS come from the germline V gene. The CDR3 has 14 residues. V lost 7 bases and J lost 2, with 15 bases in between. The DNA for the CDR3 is TGTGCCAGCAATTCCCCGGGACCAGCCTACGAGCAGTACTTC. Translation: CASNSPGPAYEQYF.